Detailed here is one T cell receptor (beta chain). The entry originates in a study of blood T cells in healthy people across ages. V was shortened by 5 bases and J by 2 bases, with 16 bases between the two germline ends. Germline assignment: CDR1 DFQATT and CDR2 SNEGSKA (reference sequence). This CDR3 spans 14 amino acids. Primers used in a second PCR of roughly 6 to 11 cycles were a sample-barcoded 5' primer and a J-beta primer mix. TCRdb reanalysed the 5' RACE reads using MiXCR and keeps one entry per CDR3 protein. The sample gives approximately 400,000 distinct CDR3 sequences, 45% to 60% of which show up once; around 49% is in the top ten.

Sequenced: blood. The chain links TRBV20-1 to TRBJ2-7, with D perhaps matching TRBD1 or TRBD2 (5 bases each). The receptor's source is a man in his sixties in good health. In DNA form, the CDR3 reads TGCAGTGCTGTTGACGGGACGGTGGCCTACGAGCAGTACTTC. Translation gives CSAVDGTVAYEQYF.